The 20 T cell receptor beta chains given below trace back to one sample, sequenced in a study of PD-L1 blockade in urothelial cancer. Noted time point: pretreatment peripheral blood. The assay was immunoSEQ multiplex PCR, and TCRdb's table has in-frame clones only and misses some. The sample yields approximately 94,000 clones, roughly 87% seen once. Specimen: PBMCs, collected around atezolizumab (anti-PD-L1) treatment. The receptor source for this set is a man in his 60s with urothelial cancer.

In DNA form, the CDR3 reads TGTGCCAGCAGTCGGACAGCTGGGGCCACTGAAGCTTTCTTT. It encodes CASSRTAGATEAFF. This chain links TRBV28 with TRBJ1-1; TRBD1 might be the D (6 bases). This CDR3 spans 14 amino acids. Trimming shortened V by 5 bases and J by 4 bases, and 14 bases separated the two germline ends. Per germline, CDR1 MDHEN and CDR2 SYDVKM.

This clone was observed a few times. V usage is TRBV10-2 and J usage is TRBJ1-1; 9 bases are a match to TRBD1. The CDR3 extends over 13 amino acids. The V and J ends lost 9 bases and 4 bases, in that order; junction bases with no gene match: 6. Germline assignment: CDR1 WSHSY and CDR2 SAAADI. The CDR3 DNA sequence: TGCGCCAGTTTACAGGGGGCCGGCACTGAAGCTTTCTTT. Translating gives CASLQGAGTEAFF.

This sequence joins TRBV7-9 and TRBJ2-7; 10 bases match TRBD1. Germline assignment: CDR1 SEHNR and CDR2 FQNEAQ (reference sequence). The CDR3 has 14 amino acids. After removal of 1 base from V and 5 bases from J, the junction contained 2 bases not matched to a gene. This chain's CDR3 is CASSLGTGGNEQYF. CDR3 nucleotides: TGTGCCAGCAGCTTAGGGACAGGGGGAAACGAGCAGTACTTC.

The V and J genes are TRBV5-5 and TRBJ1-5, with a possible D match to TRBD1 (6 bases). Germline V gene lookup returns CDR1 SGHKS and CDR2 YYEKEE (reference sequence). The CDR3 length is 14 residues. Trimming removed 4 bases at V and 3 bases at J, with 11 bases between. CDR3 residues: CASSRGGANQPQHF. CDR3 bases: TGTGCCAGCAGCCGGGGGGGGGCCAATCAGCCCCAGCATTTT.

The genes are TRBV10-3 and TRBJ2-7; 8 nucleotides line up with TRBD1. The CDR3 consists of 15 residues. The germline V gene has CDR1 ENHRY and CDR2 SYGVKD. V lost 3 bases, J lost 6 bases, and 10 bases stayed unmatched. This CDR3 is CAISDYGTGFSEQYF. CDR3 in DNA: TGTGCCATCAGTGATTACGGGACAGGCTTCTCCGAGCAGTACTTC.

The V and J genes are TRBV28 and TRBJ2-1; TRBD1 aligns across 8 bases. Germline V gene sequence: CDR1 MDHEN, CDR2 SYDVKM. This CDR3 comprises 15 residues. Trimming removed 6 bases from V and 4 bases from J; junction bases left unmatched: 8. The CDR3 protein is CASSRRTGLYNEQFF. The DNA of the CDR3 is TGTGCCAGCAGCCGTCGGACAGGGCTTTACAATGAGCAGTTCTTC.

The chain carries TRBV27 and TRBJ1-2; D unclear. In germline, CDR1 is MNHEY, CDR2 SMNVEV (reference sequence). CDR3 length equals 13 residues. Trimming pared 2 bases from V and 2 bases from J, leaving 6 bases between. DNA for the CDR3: TGTGCCAGCAGTTTAAATGGCAACTATGGCTACACCTTC. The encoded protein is CASSLNGNYGYTF.

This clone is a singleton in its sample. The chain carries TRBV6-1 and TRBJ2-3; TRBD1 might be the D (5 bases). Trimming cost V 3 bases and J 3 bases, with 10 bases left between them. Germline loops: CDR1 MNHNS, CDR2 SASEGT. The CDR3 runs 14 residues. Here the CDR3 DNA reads TGTGCCAGCAGTGAGGGGCCCTCGACAGATACGCAGTATTTT. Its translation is CASSEGPSTDTQYF.

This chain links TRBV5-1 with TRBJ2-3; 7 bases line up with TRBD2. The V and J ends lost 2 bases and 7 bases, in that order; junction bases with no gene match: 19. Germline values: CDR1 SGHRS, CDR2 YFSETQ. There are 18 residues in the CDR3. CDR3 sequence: CASSFTRGAGVGVNTQYF. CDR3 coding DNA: TGCGCCAGCAGCTTCACTCGCGGGGCGGGAGTAGGTGTGAATACGCAGTATTTT.

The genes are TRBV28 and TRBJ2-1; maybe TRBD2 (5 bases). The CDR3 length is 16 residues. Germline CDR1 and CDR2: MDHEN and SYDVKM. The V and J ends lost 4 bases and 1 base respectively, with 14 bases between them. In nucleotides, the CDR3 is TGTGCCAGCAGTTCCCCCGGCGGACTGTCCTACAATGAGCAGTTCTTC. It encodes CASSSPGGLSYNEQFF.

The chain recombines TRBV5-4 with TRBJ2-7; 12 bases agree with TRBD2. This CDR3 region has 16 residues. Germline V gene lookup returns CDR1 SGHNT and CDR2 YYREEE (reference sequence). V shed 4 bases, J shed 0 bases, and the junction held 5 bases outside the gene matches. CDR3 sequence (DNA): TGTGCCAGCAGCGAAGGACTAGCGGGGAGCTCCTACGAGCAGTACTTC. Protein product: CASSEGLAGSSYEQYF.

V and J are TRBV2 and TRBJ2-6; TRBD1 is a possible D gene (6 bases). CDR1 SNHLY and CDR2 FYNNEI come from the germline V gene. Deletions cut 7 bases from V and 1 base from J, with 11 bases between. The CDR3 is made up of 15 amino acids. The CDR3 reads CASTRTGSGANVLTF. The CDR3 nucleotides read TGTGCCAGCACTCGAACAGGGTCTGGGGCCAACGTCCTGACTTTC.

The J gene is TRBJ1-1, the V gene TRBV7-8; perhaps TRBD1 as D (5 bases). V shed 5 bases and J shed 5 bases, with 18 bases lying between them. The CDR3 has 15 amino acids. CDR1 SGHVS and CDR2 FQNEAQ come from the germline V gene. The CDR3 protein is CASSLLRQLGTEAFF. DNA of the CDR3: TGTGCCAGCAGCCTACTTCGACAGTTGGGGACTGAAGCTTTCTTT.

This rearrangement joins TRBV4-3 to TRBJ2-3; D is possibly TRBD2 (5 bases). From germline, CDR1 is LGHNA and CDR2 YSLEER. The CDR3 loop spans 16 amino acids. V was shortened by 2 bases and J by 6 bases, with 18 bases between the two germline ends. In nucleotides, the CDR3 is TGCGCCAGCAGCCAATCGAGGGAGTTATCTTTTGATACGCAGTATTTT. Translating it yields CASSQSRELSFDTQYF.

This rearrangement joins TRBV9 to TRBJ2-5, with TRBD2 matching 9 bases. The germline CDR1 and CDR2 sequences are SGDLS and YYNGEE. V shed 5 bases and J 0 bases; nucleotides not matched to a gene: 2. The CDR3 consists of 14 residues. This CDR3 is CASSSGGDQETQYF. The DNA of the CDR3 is TGTGCCAGCAGTAGCGGGGGTGACCAAGAGACCCAGTACTTC. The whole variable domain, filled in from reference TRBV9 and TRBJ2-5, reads DSGVTQTPKHLITATGQRVTLRCSPRSGDLSVYWYQQSLDQGLQFLIQYYNGEERAKGNILERFSAQQFPDLHSELNLSSLELGDSALYFCASSSGGDQETQYFGPGTRLLVL.

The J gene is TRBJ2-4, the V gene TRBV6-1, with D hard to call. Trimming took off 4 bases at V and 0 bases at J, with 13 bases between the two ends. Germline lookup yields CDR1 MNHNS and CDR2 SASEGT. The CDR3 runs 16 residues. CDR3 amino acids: CASSVGTELAKNIQYF. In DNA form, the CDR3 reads TGTGCCAGCAGTGTAGGAACAGAACTAGCCAAAAACATTCAGTACTTC.

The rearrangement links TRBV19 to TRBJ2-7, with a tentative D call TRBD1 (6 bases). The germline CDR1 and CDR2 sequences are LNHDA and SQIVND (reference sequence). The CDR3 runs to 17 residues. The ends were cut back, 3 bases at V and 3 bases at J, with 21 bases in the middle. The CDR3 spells CASSIGRKTGRYYEQYF. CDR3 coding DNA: TGTGCCAGTAGTATCGGTAGGAAAACAGGGCGTTACTACGAGCAGTACTTC. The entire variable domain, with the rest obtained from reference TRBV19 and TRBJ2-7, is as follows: DGGITQSPKYLFRKEGQNVTLSCEQNLNHDAMYWYRQDPGQGLRLIYYSQIVNDFQKGDIAEGYSVSREKKESFPLTVTSAQKNPTAFYLCASSIGRKTGRYYEQYFGPGTRLTVT.

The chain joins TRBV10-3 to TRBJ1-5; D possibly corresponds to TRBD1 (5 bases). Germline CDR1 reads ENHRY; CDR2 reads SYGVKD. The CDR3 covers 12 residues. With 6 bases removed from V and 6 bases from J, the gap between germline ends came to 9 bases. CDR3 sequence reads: CAIRDQGQPQHF. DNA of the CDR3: TGTGCCATCAGGGACCAGGGTCAGCCCCAGCATTTT.

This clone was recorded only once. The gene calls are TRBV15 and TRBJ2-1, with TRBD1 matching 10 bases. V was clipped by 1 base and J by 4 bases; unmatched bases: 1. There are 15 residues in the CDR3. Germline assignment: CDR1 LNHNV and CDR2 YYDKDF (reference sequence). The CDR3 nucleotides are TGTGCCACCAGCAGAGGGGGACAGGGGTACAATGAGCAGTTCTTC. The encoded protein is CATSRGGQGYNEQFF.

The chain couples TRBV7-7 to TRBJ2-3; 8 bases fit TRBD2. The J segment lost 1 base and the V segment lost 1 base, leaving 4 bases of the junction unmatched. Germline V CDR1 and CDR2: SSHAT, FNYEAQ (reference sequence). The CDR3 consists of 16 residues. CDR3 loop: CASSLGGSGGTDTQYF. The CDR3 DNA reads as TGTGCCAGCAGCTTAGGCGGTAGCGGGGGCACAGATACGCAGTATTTT.